This T cell receptor (beta chain) was sequenced for a study of CD8 T cells in ankylosing spondylitis. Overall study results and limits: Reportedly, matched ankylosing spondylitis synovial fluid was significantly enriched for disease-linked clones. Typical of ankylosing spondylitis blood, it appeared, was a TCR beta motif of under 10 highly homologous variants.

The trim removed 5 bases at V and 6 bases at J, leaving 12 bases unmatched. Germline loops: CDR1 SGHTA, CDR2 FQGNSA. The CDR3 length is 15 residues. There are a few counts of this clonotype. As yet, its antigen is unknown. For TCR beta, libraries came from quantitative 5'-RACE with molecular barcodes. From the 5' RACE reads, TCRdb called clonotypes with MiXCR, one entry per CDR3 protein. The sample carries about 540,000 distinct CDR3 sequences, more than 9.5% recorded once. This rearrangement joins TRBV7-2 to TRBJ1-2, with 7 bases aligning to TRBD1. The sequence came from a male donor with ankylosing spondylitis. Input material: blood, either unsorted or a sorted T cell fraction (not recorded which). The CDR3: CASSTDPGTDDGYTF. CDR3 sequence (DNA): TGTGCCAGCAGCACAGACCCCGGGACAGACGATGGCTACACCTTC. The full variable domain, in which reference TRBV7-2 and TRBJ1-2 provide the parts outside the CDR3, is GAGVSQSPSNKVTEKGKDVELRCDPISGHTALYWYRQSLGQGLEFLIYFQGNSAPDKSGLPSDRFSAERTGGSVSTLTIQRTQQEDSAVYLCASSTDPGTDDGYTFGSGTRLTVV.